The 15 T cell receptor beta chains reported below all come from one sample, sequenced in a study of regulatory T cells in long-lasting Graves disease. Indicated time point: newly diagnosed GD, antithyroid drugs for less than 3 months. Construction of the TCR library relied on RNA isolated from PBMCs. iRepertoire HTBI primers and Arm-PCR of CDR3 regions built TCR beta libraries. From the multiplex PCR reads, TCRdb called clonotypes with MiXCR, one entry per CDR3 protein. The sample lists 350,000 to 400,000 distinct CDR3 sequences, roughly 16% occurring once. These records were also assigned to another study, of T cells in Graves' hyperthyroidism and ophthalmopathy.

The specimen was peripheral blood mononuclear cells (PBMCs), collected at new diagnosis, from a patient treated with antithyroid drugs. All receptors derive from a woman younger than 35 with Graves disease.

For the CDR3, the DNA is TGTGCCAGCAGTGACTCCCGGAACGGGGGTATCAGGGAGCTGTTTTTT. Encoded protein: CASSDSRNGGIRELFF. The rearrangement uses TRBV25-1 and TRBJ2-2, with D perhaps matching TRBD2 (6 bases). This CDR3 comprises 16 residues. Trimming removed 3 bases from V and 9 bases from J, with 20 bases in between. The germline gives CDR1 MGHDK, CDR2 SYGVNS.

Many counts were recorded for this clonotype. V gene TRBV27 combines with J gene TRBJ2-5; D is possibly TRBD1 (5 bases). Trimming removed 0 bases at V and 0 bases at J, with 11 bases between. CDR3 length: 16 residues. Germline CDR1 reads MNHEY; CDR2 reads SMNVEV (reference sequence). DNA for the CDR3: TGTGCCAGCAGTTTATCTGCAGGGATCTACCAAGAGACCCAGTACTTC. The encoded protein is CASSLSAGIYQETQYF.

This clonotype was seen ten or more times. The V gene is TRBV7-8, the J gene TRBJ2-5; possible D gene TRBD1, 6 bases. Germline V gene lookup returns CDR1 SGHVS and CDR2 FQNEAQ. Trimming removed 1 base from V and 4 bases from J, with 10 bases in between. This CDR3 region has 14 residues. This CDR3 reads CASSLGGQGETQYF. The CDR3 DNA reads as TGTGCCAGCAGCTTAGGGGGGCAGGGAGAGACCCAGTACTTC.

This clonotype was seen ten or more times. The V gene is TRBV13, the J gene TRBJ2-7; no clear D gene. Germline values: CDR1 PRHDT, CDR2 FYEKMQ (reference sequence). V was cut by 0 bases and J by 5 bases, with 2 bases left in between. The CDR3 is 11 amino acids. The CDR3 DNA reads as TGTGCCAGCAGCTTAGGGGACGAGCAGTACTTC. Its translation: CASSLGDEQYF.

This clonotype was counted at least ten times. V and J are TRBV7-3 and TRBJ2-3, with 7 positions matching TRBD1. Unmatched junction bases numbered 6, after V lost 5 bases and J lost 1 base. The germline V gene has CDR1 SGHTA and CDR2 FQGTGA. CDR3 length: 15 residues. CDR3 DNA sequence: TGTGCCAGCAGCCCGACAGGGATCGGCACAGATACGCAGTATTTT. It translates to CASSPTGIGTDTQYF.

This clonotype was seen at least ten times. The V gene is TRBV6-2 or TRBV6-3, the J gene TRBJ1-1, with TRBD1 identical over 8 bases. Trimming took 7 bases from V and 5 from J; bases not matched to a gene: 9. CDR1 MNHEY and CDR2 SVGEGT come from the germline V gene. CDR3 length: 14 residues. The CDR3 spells CASTRDHRGTEAFF. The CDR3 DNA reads TGTGCCAGCACCCGTGACCACAGGGGGACTGAAGCTTTCTTT.

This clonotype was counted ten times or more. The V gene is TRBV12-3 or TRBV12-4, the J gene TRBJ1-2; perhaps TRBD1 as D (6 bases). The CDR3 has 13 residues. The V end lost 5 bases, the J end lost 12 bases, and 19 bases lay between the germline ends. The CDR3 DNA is TGTGCCAGCAGTACGGACAGTGCTGGCTTTCACACCTTC. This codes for CASSTDSAGFHTF.

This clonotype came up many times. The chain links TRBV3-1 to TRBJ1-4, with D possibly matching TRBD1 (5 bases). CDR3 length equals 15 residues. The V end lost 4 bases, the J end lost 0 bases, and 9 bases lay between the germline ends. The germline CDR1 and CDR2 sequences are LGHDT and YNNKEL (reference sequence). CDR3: CASSPDIATNEKLFF. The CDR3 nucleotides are TGTGCCAGCAGCCCGGACATAGCAACTAATGAAAAACTGTTTTTT.

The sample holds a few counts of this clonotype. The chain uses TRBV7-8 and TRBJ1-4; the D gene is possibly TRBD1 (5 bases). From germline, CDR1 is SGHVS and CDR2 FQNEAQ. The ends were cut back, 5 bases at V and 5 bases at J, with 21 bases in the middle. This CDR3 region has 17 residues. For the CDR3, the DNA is TGTGCCAGCAGCACACACCCCGGGACGGGAAGAAATGAAAAACTGTTTTTT. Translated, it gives CASSTHPGTGRNEKLFF.

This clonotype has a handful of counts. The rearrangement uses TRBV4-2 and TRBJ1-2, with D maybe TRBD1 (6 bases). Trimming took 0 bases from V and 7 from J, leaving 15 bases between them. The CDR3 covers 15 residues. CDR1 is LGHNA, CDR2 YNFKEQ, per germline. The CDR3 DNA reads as TGTGCCAGCAGCCAAGAAATGGGGACATTGGGTGGCTACACCTTC. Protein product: CASSQEMGTLGGYTF.

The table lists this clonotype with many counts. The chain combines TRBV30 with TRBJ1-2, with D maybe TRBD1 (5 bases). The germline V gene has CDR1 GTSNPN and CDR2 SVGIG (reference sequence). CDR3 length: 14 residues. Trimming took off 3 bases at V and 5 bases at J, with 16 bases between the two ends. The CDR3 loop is CAWRGPISLYGYTF. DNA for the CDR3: TGTGCCTGGAGGGGGCCAATATCCCTTTATGGCTACACCTTC.

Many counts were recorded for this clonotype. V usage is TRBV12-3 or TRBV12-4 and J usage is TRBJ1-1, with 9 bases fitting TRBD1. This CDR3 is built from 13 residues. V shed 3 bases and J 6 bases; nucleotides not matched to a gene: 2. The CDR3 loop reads CASSFRQGAEAFF. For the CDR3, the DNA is TGTGCCAGCAGTTTTCGACAGGGGGCTGAAGCTTTCTTT.

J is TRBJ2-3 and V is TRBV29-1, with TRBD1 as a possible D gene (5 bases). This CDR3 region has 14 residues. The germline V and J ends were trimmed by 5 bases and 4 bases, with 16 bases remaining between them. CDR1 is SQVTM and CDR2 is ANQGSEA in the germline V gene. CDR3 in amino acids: CSVPQGSDADTQYF. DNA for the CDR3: TGCAGCGTTCCCCAGGGCTCTGACGCAGATACGCAGTATTTT.

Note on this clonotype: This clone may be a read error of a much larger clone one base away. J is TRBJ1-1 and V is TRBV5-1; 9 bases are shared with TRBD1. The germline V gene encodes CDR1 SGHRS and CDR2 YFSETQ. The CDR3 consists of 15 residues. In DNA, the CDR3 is TGCACCAGCAGCTTGGCCTGGGACAGGGTCACTGAAGCTTTCTTT. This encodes CTSSLAWDRVTEAFF.

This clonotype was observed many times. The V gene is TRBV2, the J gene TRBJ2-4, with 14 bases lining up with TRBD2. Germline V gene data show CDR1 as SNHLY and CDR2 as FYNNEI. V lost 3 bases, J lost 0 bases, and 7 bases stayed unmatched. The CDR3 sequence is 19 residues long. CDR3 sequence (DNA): TGTGCCAGCAGTGACTTGACTAGCGGGAGGGCCCCAGCCAAAAACATTCAGTACTTC. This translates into CASSDLTSGRAPAKNIQYF.